This TCR beta chain was retrieved from a study of cytomegalovirus exposure and HLA in healthy donors. The study's findings and limits: TCR sequences were mostly rare, though some public TCRs occurred in many donors. A subsequent analysis found that TCR clusters from the first cohort also tended to co-occur in the approximately 110 validation repertoires, with approximately 94% of cluster scores above 0. Using the classifier, cytomegalovirus status was reportedly diagnosed with high specificity and sensitivity.

A remark on this clone: Its target is unknown.

The length of the CDR3 is 13 residues. The germline V gene encodes CDR1 SGHTA and CDR2 FQGNSA. With V trimmed by 5 bases and J by 7 bases, 0 bases remained unmatched. The protocol was immunoSEQ multiplex PCR, while the TCRdb copy is restricted to in-frame clones and leaves out a portion. The sample contains 150,000 to 200,000 clones, about 80% of which appear only once. The chain carries TRBV7-2 and TRBJ1-4; TRBD1 matches at 11 bases. Sequences were obtained from PBMCs. The source of this sequence is a man in his late teens or twenties in good health and CMV-seropositive. CDR3 in amino acids: CASSGTGGEKLFF. CDR3 DNA sequence: TGTGCCAGCAGCGGGACAGGGGGTGAAAAACTGTTTTTT.